Sequencing of this T cell receptor (beta chain) was carried out in a study of T cells in Graves' hyperthyroidism and ophthalmopathy. TCR beta CDR3 region amplification was performed from RNA transcripts. During a first-round RT-PCR of the TCR CDR3, the HTBI primer set was used. TCRdb passed the multiplex PCR reads through MiXCR, listing each CDR3 protein once. The sample holds a few hundred thousand distinct CDR3 sequences, around 42% seen once. CDR3 length equals 14 residues. Deletions cut 4 bases from V and 2 bases from J, with 9 bases between. The sequencing sample was made of peripheral blood or thyroid tissue (not recorded which). The sequence derives from a woman aged 18 to 35 with Graves' hyperthyroidism. The V call is TRBV12-3 or TRBV12-4, the J call TRBJ1-5; D is possibly TRBD1 (5 bases). CDR3 protein: CASSSWGGNQPQHF. CDR3 nucleotides: TGTGCCAGCAGTTCATGGGGGGGCAATCAGCCCCAGCATTTT.